The present T cell receptor (beta chain) was sequenced within a study of CD8+ T cells in alopecia areata. Study information: Twice a day, 5 to 10 mg of oral tofacitinib was administered to treated patients. Study-wide results and limits: Patients showed less clear TCR sequence sharing than mice, possibly partly because of HLA diversity.

Sequencing templates came from extracted RNA that was reverse transcribed into cDNA. Assay used: immunoSEQ multiplex PCR; TCRdb lists only in-frame clones, some missing. The sample shows 130,000 or so clones, around 49% of them seen only once. Germline trimming cut 0 bases from V and 12 bases from J; bases unmatched to any gene: 6. CDR1 is SGHDT, CDR2 YYEEEE, per germline. CDR3 length: 13 residues. In this sample, this clone turned up a few times. Its antigen is still unknown. The J gene is TRBJ2-1, the V gene TRBV5-6; 7 nucleotides line up with TRBD1. The source material was CD8+ T cells sorted from blood, sampled at week 0. The sequence derives from a human donor with alopecia areata. CDR3 protein: CASSLARQGWQFF. CDR3 sequence (DNA): TGTGCCAGCAGCTTGGCCCGACAGGGATGGCAGTTCTTC.